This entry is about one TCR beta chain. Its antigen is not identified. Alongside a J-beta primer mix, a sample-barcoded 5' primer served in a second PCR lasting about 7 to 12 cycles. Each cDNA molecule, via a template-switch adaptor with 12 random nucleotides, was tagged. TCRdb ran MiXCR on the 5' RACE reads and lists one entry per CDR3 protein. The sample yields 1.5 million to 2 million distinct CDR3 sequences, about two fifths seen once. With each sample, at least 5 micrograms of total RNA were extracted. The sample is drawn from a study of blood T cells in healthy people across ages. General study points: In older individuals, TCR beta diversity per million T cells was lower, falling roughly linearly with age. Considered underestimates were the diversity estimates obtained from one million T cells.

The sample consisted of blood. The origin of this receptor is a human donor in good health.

CDR3 in amino acids: CSVPARTGGETQFF. Here the CDR3 DNA reads TGCAGCGTTCCAGCCCGGACAGGGGGGGAGACCCAGTTCTTC. The rearrangement joins TRBV29-1 to TRBJ2-5, with 10 positions matching TRBD1. The closer fit of TRBJ2-1 to the DNA end suggests the J call may be wrong. The CDR3 sequence is 14 residues long. Germline V gene lookup returns CDR1 SQVTM and CDR2 ANQGSEA.